A single sample gave rise to the 14 T cell receptor beta chains below, sequenced in a study of T cell changes during pregnancy in multiple sclerosis. Some clones are missing from TCRdb's copy, which holds only in-frame ones; the method was immunoSEQ multiplex PCR. The sample lists 30,000 to 40,000 clones; 70% to 90% were seen once. This sample comprised CD8+ T cells from peripheral blood mononuclear cells, obtained in the third trimester of pregnancy. All receptors come from a female donor with multiple sclerosis, enrolled in a pregnancy study.

The rearrangement joins TRBV6-4 to TRBJ2-1, with 10 bases fitting TRBD2. Germline loops: CDR1 MRHNA, CDR2 SNTAGT. The V and J ends lost 7 bases and 1 base, in that order; junction bases with no gene match: 4. The length of the CDR3 is 15 residues. CDR3 region: CASKISGGSYNEQFF. The CDR3, as DNA: TGTGCCAGCAAAATTAGCGGGGGGTCCTACAATGAGCAGTTCTTC.

The chain joins TRBV10-2 to TRBJ2-1; 9 bases match TRBD2. The CDR3 is made up of 15 amino acids. The trim removed 2 bases at V and 8 bases at J, leaving 7 bases unmatched. Germline values: CDR1 WSHSY, CDR2 SAAADI. The CDR3 DNA reads as TGCGCCAGCAGTGAGGCCGCGGGGGGGCTGTATGAGCAGTTCTTC. This sequence encodes CASSEAAGGLYEQFF.

This clone showed up just once. The chain joins TRBV6-5 to TRBJ1-6; D may be TRBD1 (5 bases). Trimming took off 2 bases at V and 7 bases at J, with 9 bases between the two ends. Germline assignment: CDR1 MNHEY and CDR2 SVGAGI. There are 14 residues in the CDR3. The CDR3 coding sequence is TGTGCCAGCAGTTACCCAGGGTACAATTCACCCCTCCACTTT. Translated: CASSYPGYNSPLHF.

This rearrangement joins TRBV9 to TRBJ1-1; D may be TRBD1 (5 bases). V lost 4 bases to trimming and J lost 4 bases, with 14 bases between them. Germline CDR1 and CDR2: SGDLS and YYNGEE. This CDR3 contains 14 residues. The CDR3: CASSPPSGGTEAFF. DNA of the CDR3: TGTGCCAGCAGCCCGCCCAGCGGGGGCACTGAAGCTTTCTTT.

A single count supports this clone. J is TRBJ2-3 and V is TRBV11-1; 9 nucleotides align to TRBD2. The J segment lost 7 bases and the V segment lost 2 bases, leaving 10 bases of the junction unmatched. This CDR3 contains 16 residues. The germline V gene encodes CDR1 SGHAT and CDR2 FQDESV (reference sequence). CDR3 loop: CASSLSRGGASNTQYF. The CDR3 coding sequence is TGTGCCAGCAGCTTATCCCGCGGGGGGGCCTCCAATACGCAGTATTTT.

This clone was observed a few times. The J gene is TRBJ2-7, the V gene TRBV4-1; D is possibly TRBD2 (7 bases). This CDR3 spans 15 amino acids. Germline assignment: CDR1 MGHRA and CDR2 YSYEKL. With 0 bases removed from V and 6 bases from J, the gap between germline ends came to 15 bases. The CDR3 is CASSQEEGGAFEQYF. In DNA, the CDR3 is TGCGCCAGCAGCCAAGAGGAGGGGGGGGCTTTCGAGCAGTACTTC.

This chain links TRBV19 with TRBJ2-1; 7 bases align to TRBD2. Germline V CDR1 and CDR2: LNHDA, SQIVND (reference sequence). CDR3 length: 15 amino acids. With V trimmed by 1 base and J by 4 bases, 4 bases remained unmatched. CDR3 bases: TGTGCCAGTAGTATAGCGGGGGGAGGGTACAATGAGCAGTTCTTC. It encodes CASSIAGGGYNEQFF.

The chain is built from TRBV7-6 and TRBJ2-3, with D possibly being TRBD2 (7 bases). Germline V gene sequence: CDR1 SGHVS, CDR2 FNYEAQ. CDR3 length: 16 residues. Trimming shortened V by 1 base and J by 0 bases, and 11 bases separated the two germline ends. CDR3 in amino acids: CASSLVAGASTDTQYF. The DNA for the CDR3 is TGTGCCAGCAGCTTAGTTGCGGGGGCCAGCACAGATACGCAGTATTTT.

The gene calls are TRBV7-3 and TRBJ2-4; 11 nucleotides agree with TRBD2. Germline V lookup: CDR1 SGHTA, CDR2 FQGTGA. V lost 2 bases, J lost 0 bases, and 12 bases stayed unmatched. CDR3 length: 20 amino acids. The CDR3 coding sequence is TGTGCCAGCAGCTTATGGGTAGCGGGGGGGCGGGGGCTAGCCAAAAACATTCAGTACTTC. It is translated as CASSLWVAGGRGLAKNIQYF.

The chain links TRBV4-3 to TRBJ1-6, with a weak D call TRBD1 (5 bases). The V gene lost 4 bases and the J gene lost 0 bases, with 10 bases spanning the gap. Per the germline V gene, CDR1 is LGHNA and CDR2 is YSLEER. The CDR3 covers 16 residues. CDR3 nucleotides: TGCGCCAGCAGCCCCGGGGGGGGCTCCTATAATTCACCCCTCCACTTT. Translating it yields CASSPGGGSYNSPLHF.

This chain links TRBV11-2 with TRBJ2-3; 11 bases align to TRBD2. Germline V gene data show CDR1 as SGHAT and CDR2 as FQNNGV. CDR3 size: 16 residues. The J segment lost 6 bases and the V segment lost 2 bases, leaving 7 bases of the junction unmatched. The CDR3 DNA sequence: TGTGCCAGCAGCTTATTACTAGCGGGGGCCCTGGATACGCAGTATTTT. Protein sequence: CASSLLLAGALDTQYF.

The chain carries TRBV6-6 and TRBJ1-4; no clear D gene. The germline V gene has CDR1 MNHNY and CDR2 SVGAGI (reference sequence). V gave up 4 bases and J gave up 8 bases, with 11 bases separating them. The CDR3 sequence is 13 residues long. CDR3 sequence (DNA): TGTGCCAGCAGTTCGGGAGGGATCGAAAAACTGTTTTTT. Translation gives CASSSGGIEKLFF.

CDR3 nucleotides: TGTGCCAGCAGCGTTCACTACAGGGGAGGGAACACTGAAGCTTTCTTT. Translating gives CASSVHYRGGNTEAFF. The chain links TRBV9 to TRBJ1-1, with TRBD1 identical over 7 bases. Germline CDR1 SGDLS, CDR2 YYNGEE. The CDR3 consists of 16 residues. V lost 2 bases and J lost 1; bases outside the gene matches: 8.

The chain is built from TRBV9 and TRBJ2-1; 7 nucleotides line up with TRBD1. The CDR3 has 16 amino acids. Germline assignment: CDR1 SGDLS and CDR2 YYNGEE. J lost 1 base, V lost 4 bases, and 8 bases had no gene match. The chain's CDR3 is CASSPRDSLSYNEQFF. The CDR3, as DNA: TGTGCCAGCAGCCCCCGGGACAGCCTTTCCTACAATGAGCAGTTCTTC.